This T cell receptor beta chain is from a study of CD8 T cells in ankylosing spondylitis. Study-wide results and limits: In peripheral blood, disease-linked CD8+ clones occurred at relatively low frequencies. One TCR beta motif, made up of seven to nine highly homologous variants, appeared characteristic of ankylosing spondylitis blood. Disease-linked clones reportedly showed significant enrichment in matched ankylosing spondylitis synovial fluid.

The V gene's germline CDR1 is MNHEY and CDR2 SVGAGI. CDR3 size: 15 residues. V lost 0 bases, J lost 3 bases, and 5 bases stayed unmatched. This clonotype was observed at least ten times. Its matching antigen is unknown. Library preparation for TCR beta used quantitative 5'-RACE with molecular barcodes. In TCRdb, the 5' RACE reads were re-called with MiXCR into one record per CDR3 protein. The sample yields roughly 90,000 distinct CDR3 sequences, roughly 8.3% seen once. The sequence came from a male donor with ankylosing spondylitis or in good health (not recorded which). The rearrangement links TRBV6-5 to TRBJ2-7; 7 bases are a match to TRBD1. The sample consisted of blood, either unsorted or a sorted T cell fraction (not recorded which). The CDR3 loop is CASSYSPGQFYEQYF. The CDR3 DNA reads as TGTGCCAGCAGTTACTCCCCGGGACAGTTCTACGAGCAGTACTTC.